Listed here are 14 T cell receptor beta chains from one sample, sequenced in a study of blood T cell repertoires in COVID-19. The data were produced by immunoSEQ multiplex PCR, yet TCRdb's version contains in-frame clones alone and is incomplete. The sample has about 140,000 clones, roughly 80% seen once. The sample was PBMCs or T cells enriched from blood (not recorded which). The receptors stem from a woman between 18 and 29 years old who had been exposed to COVID-19.

The chain employs TRBV30 and TRBJ2-1; TRBD2 agrees at 8 bases. J lost 11 bases, V lost 2 bases, and 8 bases had no gene match. The CDR3 totals 13 residues. CDR1 and CDR2 from the germline V gene are GTSNPN and SVGIG (reference sequence). The CDR3 DNA reads as TGTGCCTGGAGTATAGCGGGAAATAGTAAGCAGTTCTTC. It yields the protein CAWSIAGNSKQFF. Complete variable domain (other parts from reference TRBV30 and TRBJ2-1): SQTIHQWPATLVQPVGSPLSLECTVEGTSNPNLYWYRQAAGRGLQLLFYSVGIGQISSEVPQNLSASRPQDRQFILSSKKLLLSDSGFYLCAWSIAGNSKQFFGPGTRLTVL.

The chain employs TRBV5-4 and TRBJ1-1; D gene ambiguous. This CDR3 is built from 15 residues. V was trimmed by 3 bases and J by 3 bases, leaving 15 bases between them. Germline CDR1 and CDR2: SGHNT and YYREEE (reference sequence). CDR3 amino acids: CASSSQWGGHTEAFF. The CDR3, as DNA: TGTGCCAGCAGCTCCCAGTGGGGAGGTCACACTGAAGCTTTCTTT. Drawing the rest from reference TRBV5-4 and TRBJ1-1, the complete variable domain is ETGVTQSPTHLIKTRGQQVTLRCSSQSGHNTVSWYQQALGQGPQFIFQYYREEENGRGNFPPRFSGLQFPNYSSELNVNALELDDSALYLCASSSQWGGHTEAFFGQGTRLTVV.

The chain links TRBV6-5 to TRBJ1-2, with TRBD1 as a possible D gene (6 bases). The CDR3 is 13 amino acids. The V and J ends lost 6 bases and 2 bases respectively, with 10 bases between them. The germline V gene encodes CDR1 MNHEY and CDR2 SVGAGI. CDR3 DNA sequence: TGTGCCAGCAGCGCGACAGGCAACTATGGCTACACCTTC. Translating gives CASSATGNYGYTF.

The rearrangement joins TRBV18 to TRBJ2-7, with TRBD2 matching 7 bases. Germline V gene data show CDR1 as KGHSH and CDR2 as LQKENI. The V segment lost 3 bases and the J segment 2 bases; nucleotides outside the gene matches: 4. CDR3 size: 14 residues. The CDR3 sequence is CASSPPSGTYEQYF. As DNA, the CDR3 is TGTGCCAGCTCACCCCCTAGCGGTACCTACGAGCAGTACTTC. Looking up the rest from reference TRBV18 and TRBJ2-7 gives the full variable domain: NAGVMQNPRHLVRRRGQEARLRCSPMKGHSHVYWYRQLPEEGLKFMVYLQKENIIDESGMPKERFSAEFPKEGPSILRIQQVVRGDSAAYFCASSPPSGTYEQYFGPGTRLTVT.

The gene calls are TRBV28 and TRBJ2-7; 7 bases map to TRBD2. V lost 7 bases to trimming and J lost 4 bases; unmatched junction nucleotides: 4. Germline CDR1 reads MDHEN; CDR2 reads SYDVKM. This CDR3 has 12 residues. The CDR3, as DNA: TGTGCCAGCACCTGGGGGGGGTACGAGCAGTACTTC. Translation gives CASTWGGYEQYF.

The rearrangement uses TRBV7-9 and TRBJ2-7; D remains unclear. Trimming left V 5 bases short and J 0 bases short, with 8 bases between. CDR3 length: 13 residues. CDR1 is SEHNR, CDR2 FQNEAQ, per germline (reference sequence). The CDR3: CASSVGLSYEQYF. Written as DNA, the CDR3 is TGTGCCAGCAGCGTGGGCCTCTCCTACGAGCAGTACTTC.

V and J are TRBV11-3 and TRBJ1-1, with 8 bases matching TRBD1. Germline values: CDR1 SGHNT, CDR2 YENEEA. The V and J ends lost 8 bases and 0 bases, in that order; junction bases with no gene match: 2. The CDR3 runs 13 residues. CDR3 nucleotide sequence: TGTGCCAGCGGACAGGGAGTGAACACTGAAGCTTTCTTT. It yields the protein CASGQGVNTEAFF.

The V call is TRBV4-3, the J call TRBJ2-1, with no clear D. Trimming took off 0 bases at V and 0 bases at J, with 9 bases between the two ends. CDR1 is LGHNA and CDR2 is YSLEER in the germline V gene. The CDR3 covers 16 residues. The CDR3: CASSQERFSSYNEQFF. CDR3 in DNA: TGCGCCAGCAGCCAAGAGCGATTTAGCTCCTACAATGAGCAGTTCTTC.

This chain joins TRBV5-1 and TRBJ2-7; 12 nucleotides match TRBD1. Germline V gene lookup returns CDR1 SGHRS and CDR2 YFSETQ. V dropped 3 bases and J dropped 4; count of bases not matched to a gene: 5. CDR3 size: 15 residues. CDR3 DNA: TGCGCCAGCAGCTCCCCGGGACAGGGGGCTTACGAGCAGTACTTC. It encodes CASSSPGQGAYEQYF.

V gene TRBV11-2 combines with J gene TRBJ1-4; D is perhaps TRBD1 (6 bases). The CDR3 extends over 13 amino acids. The germline V and J ends were trimmed by 5 bases and 5 bases, with 9 bases remaining between them. The germline CDR1 and CDR2 sequences are SGHAT and FQNNGV. The CDR3 region is CASSPTGNEKLFF. CDR3 sequence (DNA): TGTGCCAGCAGCCCCACAGGGAATGAAAAACTGTTTTTT. The whole variable domain, remainder taken from reference TRBV11-2 and TRBJ1-4, is EAGVAQSPRYKIIEKRQSVAFWCNPISGHATLYWYQQILGQGPKLLIQFQNNGVVDDSQLPKDRFSAERLKGVDSTLKIQPAKLEDSAVYLCASSPTGNEKLFFGSGTQLSVL.

The genes are TRBV27 and TRBJ1-2, with TRBD1 matching over 10 bases. J lost 8 bases, V lost 2 bases, and 2 bases had no gene match. The CDR3 contains 13 residues. The germline gives CDR1 MNHEY, CDR2 SMNVEV (reference sequence). DNA for the CDR3: TGTGCCAGCAGTTTAGGGGACAGGGGAGGCTACACCTTC. Its protein product is CASSLGDRGGYTF.

The chain links TRBV27 to TRBJ2-1; TRBD2 agrees at 7 bases. Germline V gene data show CDR1 as MNHEY and CDR2 as SMNVEV (reference sequence). The V gene end was trimmed by 4 bases and the J gene end by 1 base; junction bases not matched to a gene: 4. The CDR3 is 15 residues long. As DNA, the CDR3 is TGTGCCAGCAGTTACAGCGGGGTGTCCTACAATGAGCAGTTCTTC. Its protein is CASSYSGVSYNEQFF.

This chain connects TRBV30 to TRBJ2-7; TRBD2 is a possible D gene (5 bases). In germline, CDR1 is GTSNPN, CDR2 SVGIG (reference sequence). This CDR3 has 14 residues. V was cut by 3 bases and J by 3 bases, with 15 bases left in between. The chain's CDR3 is CAWRESPRGYEQYF. The DNA of the CDR3 is TGTGCCTGGAGAGAGTCCCCCCGGGGCTACGAGCAGTACTTC.

The CDR3 DNA is TGTGCCACTCCGACAGGGCGAGGTTATGGCTACACCTTC. Translated, it gives CATPTGRGYGYTF. The genes are TRBV24-1 and TRBJ1-2; 7 nucleotides match TRBD1. This CDR3 is built from 13 residues. Per germline, CDR1 KGHDR and CDR2 SFDVKD. Trimming removed 10 bases from V and 5 bases from J; junction bases left unmatched: 9.